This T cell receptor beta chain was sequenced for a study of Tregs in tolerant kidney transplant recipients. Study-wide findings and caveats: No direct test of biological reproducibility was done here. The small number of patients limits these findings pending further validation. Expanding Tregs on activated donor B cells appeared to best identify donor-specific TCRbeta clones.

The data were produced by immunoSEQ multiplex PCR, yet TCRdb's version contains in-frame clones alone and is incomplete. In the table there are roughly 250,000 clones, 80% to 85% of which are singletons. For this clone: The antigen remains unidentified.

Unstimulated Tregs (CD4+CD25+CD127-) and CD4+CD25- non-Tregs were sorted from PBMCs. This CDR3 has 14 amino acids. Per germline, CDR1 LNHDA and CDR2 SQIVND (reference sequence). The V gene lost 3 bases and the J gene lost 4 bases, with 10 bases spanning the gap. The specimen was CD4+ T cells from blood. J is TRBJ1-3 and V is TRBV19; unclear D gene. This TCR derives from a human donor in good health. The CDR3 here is CASSIVSRGNTIYF. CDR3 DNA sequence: TGTGCCAGTAGTATTGTATCGCGAGGAAACACCATATATTTT. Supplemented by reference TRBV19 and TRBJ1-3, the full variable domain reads DGGITQSPKYLFRKEGQNVTLSCEQNLNHDAMYWYRQDPGQGLRLIYYSQIVNDFQKGDIAEGYSVSREKKESFPLTVTSAQKNPTAFYLCASSIVSRGNTIYFGEGSWLTVV.